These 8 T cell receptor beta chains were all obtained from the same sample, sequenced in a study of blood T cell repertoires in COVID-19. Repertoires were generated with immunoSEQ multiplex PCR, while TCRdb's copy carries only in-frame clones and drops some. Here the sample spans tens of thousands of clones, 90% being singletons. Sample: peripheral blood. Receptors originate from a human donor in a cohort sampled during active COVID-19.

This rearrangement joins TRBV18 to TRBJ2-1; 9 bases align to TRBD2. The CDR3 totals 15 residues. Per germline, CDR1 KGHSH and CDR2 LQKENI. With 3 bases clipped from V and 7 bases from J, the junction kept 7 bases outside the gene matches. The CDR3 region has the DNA TGTGCCAGCTCACCCGGGACTAGCTTTCGTAATGAGCAGTTCTTC. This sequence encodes CASSPGTSFRNEQFF.

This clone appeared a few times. The CDR3 region has the DNA TGCGCCAGCAGCTTGGGGACTAGCGGGGGGTACGAGCAGTACTTC. Encoded protein: CASSLGTSGGYEQYF. The rearrangement links TRBV5-1 to TRBJ2-7; 14 nucleotides match TRBD2. The CDR3 runs 15 residues. Germline V gene sequence: CDR1 SGHRS, CDR2 YFSETQ. The V and J ends lost 0 bases and 4 bases, in that order; junction bases with no gene match: 0.

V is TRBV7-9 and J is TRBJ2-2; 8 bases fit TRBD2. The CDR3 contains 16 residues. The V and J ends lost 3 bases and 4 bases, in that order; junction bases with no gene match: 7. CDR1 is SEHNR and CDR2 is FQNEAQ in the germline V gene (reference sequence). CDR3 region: CASSFPGGLSTGELFF. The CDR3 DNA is TGTGCCAGCAGCTTCCCGGGGGGGTTATCCACCGGGGAGCTGTTTTTT.

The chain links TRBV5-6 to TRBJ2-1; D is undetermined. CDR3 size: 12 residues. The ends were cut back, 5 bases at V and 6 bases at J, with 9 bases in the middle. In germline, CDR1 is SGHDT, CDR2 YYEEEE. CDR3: CASRRLGNEQFF. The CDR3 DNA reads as TGTGCCAGCAGAAGGCTAGGCAATGAGCAGTTCTTC.

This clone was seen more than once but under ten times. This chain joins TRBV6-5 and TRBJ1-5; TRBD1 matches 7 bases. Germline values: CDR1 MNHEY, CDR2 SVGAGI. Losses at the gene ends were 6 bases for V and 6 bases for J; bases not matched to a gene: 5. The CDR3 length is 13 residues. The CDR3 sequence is CASRGTVGQPQHF. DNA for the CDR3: TGTGCCAGCAGGGGGACAGTCGGTCAGCCCCAGCATTTT.

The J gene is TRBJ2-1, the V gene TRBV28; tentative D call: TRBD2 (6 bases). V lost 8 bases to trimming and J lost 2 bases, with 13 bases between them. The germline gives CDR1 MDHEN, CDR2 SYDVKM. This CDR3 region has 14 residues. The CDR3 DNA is TGTGCCAGCGTTCTTAGCGGAACCTACAATGAGCAGTTCTTC. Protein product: CASVLSGTYNEQFF.

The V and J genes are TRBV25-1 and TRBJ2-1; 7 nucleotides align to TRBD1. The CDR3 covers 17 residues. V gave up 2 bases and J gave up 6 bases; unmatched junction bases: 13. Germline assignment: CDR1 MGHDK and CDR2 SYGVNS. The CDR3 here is CASSEIFKGGGPNEQFF. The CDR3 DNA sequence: TGTGCCAGCAGTGAAATTTTTAAAGGGGGCGGCCCCAATGAGCAGTTCTTC. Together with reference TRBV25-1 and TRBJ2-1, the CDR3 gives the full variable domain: EADIYQTPRYLVIGTGKKITLECSQTMGHDKMYWYQQDPGMELHLIHYSYGVNSTEKGDLSSESTVSRIRTEHFPLTLESARPSHTSQYLCASSEIFKGGGPNEQFFGPGTRLTVL.

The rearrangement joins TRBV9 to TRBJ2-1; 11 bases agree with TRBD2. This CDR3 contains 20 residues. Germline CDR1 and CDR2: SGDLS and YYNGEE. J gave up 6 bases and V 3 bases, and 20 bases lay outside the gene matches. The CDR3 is CASSARLAGPLGRTFNEQFF. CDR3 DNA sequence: TGTGCCAGCAGCGCCCGACTAGCGGGGCCGCTGGGGAGGACCTTCAATGAGCAGTTCTTC.